This T cell receptor beta chain came from a study of T cell repertoires in cytomegalovirus infection. The overall study: CMV infection plus the matching HLA type was flagged by public TCR beta signatures. The study's findings and limits: The study identified carriers of CMV plus the relevant HLA from cumulative public TCR beta family frequency. Predominance within the ex vivo response was attributable to HLA-C-restricted CMV-specific TCR beta clonotypes.

TCRdb re-analysed the reads in MiXCR, keeping a single row per CDR3 protein. The table lists about 320,000 distinct CDR3 sequences, around a tenth of them singletons, with approximately 4.7% in the top ten. V lost 3 bases and J 4 bases, leaving 12 bases between the germline ends. The CDR3 sequence is 13 residues long. Germline-derived CDR1 and CDR2 are DFQATT and SNEGSKA (reference sequence). This clonotype appeared a few times. Its target is not known. The chain couples TRBV20-1 to TRBJ1-2; D is uncertain. This receptor was obtained from a human donor in good health (CMV status not recorded). Some clones in this sample may be carry-over from other donors' samples. Material: PBMCs. The CDR3 coding sequence is TGCAGTGCTAGCAGGACTGTCACCTATGGCTACACCTTC. It codes for CSASRTVTYGYTF.